One sample yielded the 19 T cell receptor beta chains listed below, sequenced in a study of identical twins. TCRdb re-called the 5' RACE reads through MiXCR, storing one row per CDR3 protein. In the table there are a few hundred thousand distinct CDR3 sequences, 8% to 9.5% of which are singletons. The data also belong to a second study, concerning yellow fever vaccine responses in identical twins.

Sequenced input: CD8+ T cells sorted from blood. These receptors were taken from a woman younger than 35 in good health.

This clonotype was counted between two and nine times. The chain carries TRBV7-2 and TRBJ2-5; weak D call: TRBD2 (6 bases). CDR3 length equals 14 residues. Germline V gene sequence: CDR1 SGHTA, CDR2 FQGNSA. Deletions cut 5 bases from V and 1 base from J, with 11 bases between. CDR3 nucleotides: TGTGCCAGCAGCGGCCCGGGGGTCCAAGAGACCCAGTACTTC. Translation: CASSGPGVQETQYF.

The chain recombines TRBV6-1 with TRBJ2-1; D remains unclear. Trimming stripped 6 bases from V and 2 bases from J, with 11 bases between. This CDR3 is 14 amino acids long. Germline loops: CDR1 MNHNS, CDR2 SASEGT. The CDR3 sequence: CASSPGSTYNEQFF. In DNA form, the CDR3 reads TGTGCCAGCAGCCCCGGGTCTACCTACAATGAGCAGTTCTTC.

In the case of this clonotype: Because the CDR3's place on the DNA is in doubt, the DNA is left out and the CDR3 is given as listed by TCRdb. This chain connects TRBV21-1 to TRBJ2-2; TRBD1 reflects the table's D call only, with no check against the DNA. TRBV21-1 is given as a pseudogene. The CDR3 adds up to 15 amino acids, both ends counted. CDR3 residues: CASSKMGQGRGAVFF.

This clonotype occurred many times. V and J are TRBV30 and TRBJ1-2, with D unclear. CDR1 and CDR2 (germline): GTSNPN, SVGIG (reference sequence). The CDR3 is 13 amino acids. V lost 0 bases to trimming and J lost 10 bases, with 15 bases between them. CDR3 DNA: TGTGCCTGGAGTGTACTGTCAACAGCGGACTACACCTTC. It is translated as CAWSVLSTADYTF.

The table lists this clonotype with a few counts. The chain combines TRBV12-3 or TRBV12-4 with TRBJ1-1; D is perhaps TRBD1 (6 bases). V lost 6 bases and J lost 4, with 15 bases in between. This CDR3 spans 14 amino acids. The CDR3 region is CASSPLRGSTEAFF. Here the CDR3 DNA reads TGTGCCAGCAGCCCGCTAAGGGGGAGCACTGAAGCTTTCTTT.

The V call is TRBV7-2, the J call TRBJ2-7; 7 bases map to TRBD2. Germline values: CDR1 SGHTA, CDR2 FQGNSA. J gave up 0 bases and V 5 bases, and 10 bases lay outside the gene matches. This CDR3 has 16 residues. The CDR3 reads CASSLRWGGTSYEQYF. The CDR3, as DNA: TGTGCCAGCAGCCTACGGTGGGGGGGAACCTCCTACGAGCAGTACTTC.

The rearrangement links TRBV21-1 to TRBJ2-7; the table's D call, TRBD1, has no DNA check behind it. TRBV21-1 is marked as a pseudogene. This CDR3 contains 16 residues. DNA for the CDR3: TGTGCCAACAGCAAAGGTCCCACATATTACTCCTACGAGCAGTACTTC. Amino acids: CANSKGPTYYSYEQYF.

A note on this clonotype: The junction does not match germline at one end; this may be a read error. The chain carries TRBV7-7 and TRBJ2-5, with D possibly being TRBD2 (7 bases). This CDR3 has 14 residues. Germline CDR1 and CDR2: SSHAT and FNYEAQ (reference sequence). The chain's CDR3 is CASSEQGGEETQYF. CDR3 in DNA: TGTGCTAGCAGCGAACAGGGAGGGGAAGAGACCCAGTACTTC.

V is TRBV18 and J is TRBJ2-1; no reliable D call. The CDR3 length is 14 residues. Per germline, CDR1 KGHSH and CDR2 LQKENI. V lost 2 bases and J lost 2, with 7 bases in between. The CDR3 spells CASSPGPPYNEQFF. Here the CDR3 DNA reads TGTGCCAGCTCACCAGGTCCCCCCTACAATGAGCAGTTCTTC. The variable domain in full, with the rest retrieved from reference TRBV18 and TRBJ2-1, is NAGVMQNPRHLVRRRGQEARLRCSPMKGHSHVYWYRQLPEEGLKFMVYLQKENIIDESGMPKERFSAEFPKEGPSILRIQQVVRGDSAAYFCASSPGPPYNEQFFGPGTRLTVL.

The J gene is TRBJ2-1, the V gene TRBV7-3; 10 positions agree with TRBD2. CDR3 size: 15 residues. The V segment lost 5 bases and the J segment 5 bases; nucleotides outside the gene matches: 6. Germline CDR1 is SGHTA and CDR2 is FQGTGA. The CDR3 protein is CASSAGLADNNEQFF. CDR3 in DNA: TGTGCCAGCAGCGCTGGACTAGCGGACAACAATGAGCAGTTCTTC.

This clonotype was detected ten times or more. The chain is built from TRBV12-3 or TRBV12-4 and TRBJ2-2; D might be TRBD1 (5 bases). CDR3 size: 12 residues. The CDR3 bases are TGTGTTTGCAGGGTGAACACCGGGGAGCTGTTTTTT. Its protein product is CVCRVNTGELFF.

This chain uses TRBV4-2 with TRBJ2-1, with D possibly matching TRBD2 (7 bases). Germline CDR1 LGHNA, CDR2 YNFKEQ. This CDR3 is built from 19 residues. Trimming shortened V by 2 bases and J by 5 bases, and 25 bases separated the two germline ends. The CDR3 here is CASSQRGGDGTVLHNEQFF. In nucleotides, the CDR3 is TGTGCCAGCAGCCAAAGGGGGGGTGATGGAACGGTATTACACAATGAGCAGTTCTTC.

The V and J genes are TRBV20-1 and TRBJ2-1, with D possibly matching TRBD2 (6 bases). The CDR3 is 14 amino acids. Germline V gene lookup returns CDR1 DFQATT and CDR2 SNEGSKA (reference sequence). The ends were cut back, 2 bases at V and 6 bases at J, with 14 bases in the middle. The CDR3 loop is CSARLAYYGNEQFF. The CDR3, as DNA: TGCAGTGCTAGACTAGCGTATTACGGCAATGAGCAGTTCTTC.

The gene calls are TRBV6-4 and TRBJ1-6, with 8 bases matching TRBD1. The CDR3 is 15 residues long. The germline V gene has CDR1 MRHNA and CDR2 SNTAGT. With V trimmed by 2 bases and J by 6 bases, 3 bases remained unmatched. The CDR3 bases are TGTGCCAGCAGTGACCTTGGACAGGGTAATTCACCCCTCCACTTT. Its protein product is CASSDLGQGNSPLHF.

This clonotype has just a few counts. The CDR3 DNA sequence: TGTGCCAGCGGCTTGGGGGACTACGAGCAGTACTTC. This translates into CASGLGDYEQYF. This rearrangement joins TRBV12-3 or TRBV12-4 to TRBJ2-7, with D perhaps matching TRBD1 or TRBD2 (5 bases each). The CDR3 is made up of 12 amino acids. Trimming took 8 bases from V and 3 from J, leaving 11 bases between them.

This clonotype was seen a few times. The chain couples TRBV7-6 to TRBJ1-1, with 7 bases lining up with TRBD1. The CDR3 is 13 residues long. V was clipped by 4 bases and J by 4 bases; unmatched bases: 3. Germline CDR1 is SGHVS and CDR2 is FNYEAQ. The CDR3 coding sequence is TGTGCCAGCAGCTCGGGGACAGCCACTGAAGCTTTCTTT. The encoded protein is CASSSGTATEAFF.

The chain recombines TRBV9 with TRBJ2-7; D is uncertain. The germline V gene encodes CDR1 SGDLS and CDR2 YYNGEE. CDR3 size: 12 residues. The V end was cut by 3 bases, the J end by 1 base, with 5 bases between. The CDR3 nucleotides read TGTGCCAGCAGCGACGATTCCTACGAGCAGTACTTC. Amino acids: CASSDDSYEQYF.

This chain connects TRBV30 to TRBJ2-2; 7 bases map to TRBD1. The CDR3 runs to 14 residues. CDR1 GTSNPN and CDR2 SVGIG come from the germline V gene (reference sequence). V dropped 2 bases and J dropped 6; count of bases not matched to a gene: 6. The DNA for the CDR3 is TGTGCCTGGAGTAGTGGTAGGGGGCCCGGGGAGCTGTTTTTT. Its protein is CAWSSGRGPGELFF. Based on the CDR3 plus reference TRBV30 and TRBJ2-2, the full variable domain is SQTIHQWPATLVQPVGSPLSLECTVEGTSNPNLYWYRQAAGRGLQLLFYSVGIGQISSEVPQNLSASRPQDRQFILSSKKLLLSDSGFYLCAWSSGRGPGELFFGEGSRLTVL.

The J gene is TRBJ2-7, the V gene TRBV20-1, with no clear D. Germline CDR1 is DFQATT and CDR2 is SNEGSKA (reference sequence). This CDR3 spans 13 amino acids. V gave up 5 bases and J gave up 0 bases, with 11 bases separating them. CDR3 region: CSARPVSSYEQYF. The CDR3, as DNA: TGCAGTGCTCGGCCCGTGAGCTCCTACGAGCAGTACTTC.